A single sample is the source of the 4 T cell receptor beta chains below, sequenced in a study of beta chain features in type 1 diabetes. Study-wide results and caveats: Shorter TCRB CDR3s, moderately but significantly so, were found in Type 1 diabetes patients in all four CD4+ subsets.

All of the isolated RNA was reverse transcribed, so expressed TCRB transcripts were sequenced. TCRdb's table, derived via immunoSEQ multiplex PCR, lists solely in-frame clones and lacks some. The sample has about 180,000 clones, over 6% seen once. Their antigens remain unidentified. The sequenced sample was central memory CD4+ T cells from blood. Every receptor here comes from a man between 18 and 29 years old with type 1 diabetes.

This chain links TRBV5-1 with TRBJ2-2, with no clear D. The germline V and J ends were trimmed by 0 bases and 3 bases, with 9 bases remaining between them. CDR3 length equals 15 residues. CDR1 SGHRS and CDR2 YFSETQ come from the germline V gene. CDR3 residues: CASSLGRFDTGELFF. In DNA, the CDR3 is TGCGCCAGCAGCTTGGGGAGATTCGACACCGGGGAGCTGTTTTTT.

The V and J genes are TRBV5-1 and TRBJ1-6; 7 bases line up with TRBD1. In germline, CDR1 is SGHRS, CDR2 YFSETQ. The CDR3 totals 16 residues. J lost 5 bases, V lost 0 bases, and 5 bases had no gene match. The CDR3 DNA reads TGCGCCAGCAGCTTGGCCGGGACAGAAGATAATTCACCCCTCCACTTT. This sequence encodes CASSLAGTEDNSPLHF.

This clone came up a few times. The chain employs TRBV5-1 and TRBJ1-2, with TRBD1 identical over 7 bases. Unmatched junction bases numbered 10, after V lost 3 bases and J lost 8 bases. The CDR3 runs to 14 residues. In germline, CDR1 is SGHRS, CDR2 YFSETQ. CDR3 nucleotides: TGCGCCAGCAGCTATGACAGGGCGAGAGAGGGCTACACCTTC. Its translation: CASSYDRAREGYTF.

This clone showed up just a few times. The chain carries TRBV28 and TRBJ2-3; 8 bases fit TRBD1. Germline values: CDR1 MDHEN, CDR2 SYDVKM. Germline trimming cut 6 bases from V and 3 bases from J; bases unmatched to any gene: 8. The CDR3 runs to 15 residues. CDR3 in amino acids: CASRHNRGFTDTQYF. CDR3 coding DNA: TGTGCCAGCAGGCACAACAGGGGGTTTACAGATACGCAGTATTTT.